The text below deals with one TCR beta chain. Which antigen it targets is not known. No qualities accompany the bases; no much larger clone lies one base away. Other DNA sequences from this sample encode an identical CDR3 as well. This specimen comes from a study of T cell responses to AZD1222 COVID-19 vaccine (dated by TCRdb to the early 2020s). Turning to the overall study: AZD1222 recipients whose second dose came at about 4 weeks and those whose second dose came at about 12 weeks were combined into one group, since spike-specific TCR depth and breadth did not differ between the two schedules. TCR sequencing covered roughly 230 trial participants: 200 to 220 given two doses of AZD1222 and about 26 given two doses of MenACWY control vaccine. Enrollment into the trials was organized by age into subgroups of 18-55, 56-69 and 70-plus years, and those subgroups contained about 160, 30 and 59 TCR-sequenced participants, respectively. Summary of the overall study and its limitations: Only six AZD1222 recipients were SARS-CoV-2 seropositive at baseline, limiting conclusions about previously exposed vaccinees. The vaccine-associated CD4 TCRs covered the entire spike protein, and the dominant responses fell in regions 160-218 and 743-854. Because no day 14 peak-response samples were available, the repertoires could be characterized only after the peak T cell response. Reportedly, close to half of the unique spike-specific TCRs recognized epitopes lying outside the regions that are mutated in the B.1.351 and B.1.1.7 variants. After two AZD1222 doses, spike-specific TCR breadth and depth were significantly higher than at day 0 and than in MenACWY recipients. In the small 56-69-year group, the increase in depth fell short of significance, most likely because of low power. Participants were mostly white British and included more females than males, and it was suggested by the authors that clonal diversity may have been underestimated.

The CDR3 regions of human TCRbeta chains were subjected to immunosequencing. Under the source paper's analysis protocol: Repertoire TCRs were matched against a reference library of SARS-CoV-2-specific TCRs generated with the MIRA antigen-specificity platform. Breadth meant the fraction of unique TCRs that were SARS-CoV-2-associated, whereas depth meant the fraction of total T cells that were SARS-CoV-2-associated. Using the MIRA data, each spike-specific TCR was mapped to the spike region that the TCR reacts to and placed in a CD4 or CD8 class. Log10-transformed breadth and depth values were compared by one-way ANOVA with Sidak's multiple comparisons tests. TCRdb obtained this table from immuneACCESS and retained in-frame rearrangements with V and J assigned. These tables miss some clones; where compared with another copy, unresolved V genes account for less than half of the shortfall, and the remainder is unexplained. From that table come the V and J calls and clone size; the DNA was used to work out D and trimming. The sample table holds approximately 67,000 clones, of which 75% to 90% were seen once. The top ten clonotypes cover about 2.4% of the sample.

What the time point label conveys for this sample: baseline before first vaccination. Samples from vaccinated people were obtained from the UK trials COV001 and COV002, which included a single-blind randomized controlled phase 2/3 trial of AZD1222 (ChAdOx1 nCoV-19) in healthy adults. For TCRbeta chain sequencing, PBMC samples were collected from trial participants at day 0 and at day 28 after the second dose. The origin of this receptor is an adult in good health. Sequencing was performed on peripheral blood, taken on day 0 of AZD1222 vaccination.

The CDR3 protein is CASSRMDRDDEAFF. The DNA is as follows: TGTGCCAGCAGCCGCATGGACAGGGACGATGAAGCTTTCTTT. The rearranged chain carries TRBV28 and TRBJ1-1; the central 8 bases match TRBD1. The CDR3 starts with the cysteine, ends with the phenylalanine, and has 14 residues. The only DNA kept is the CDR3, 42 bases in frame from the first base. CDR1 and CDR2 are drawn from the germline V gene: MDHEN, SYDVKM. The germline V and J ends show losses of 6 bases and 7 bases respectively, and no gene match explains 10 bases of the junction. The full variable domain, completed from the reference TRBV28 and TRBJ1-1 proteins outside the CDR3, reads DVKVTQSSRYLVKRTGEKVFLECVQDMDHENMFWYRQDPGLGLRLIYFSYDVKMKEKGDIPEGYSVSREKKERFSLILESASTNQTSMYLCASSRMDRDDEAFFGQGTRLTVV.